Reported below is one T cell receptor beta chain. Its antigen remains unknown. The data belong to a study of beta chain features in type 1 diabetes. Study-level results: TCRB CDR3 length was moderately but significantly reduced in all four CD4+ subsets of Type 1 diabetes patients.

The study reverse transcribed the entire isolated RNA, so it sequenced expressed TCRB transcripts. Naive, central memory and regulatory T cell samples averaged roughly 3.7 million immunoSEQ reads each. Produced via immunoSEQ multiplex PCR; TCRdb's table is partial and in-frame only. The table includes under 300,000 clones, more than 11% detected once. CD45RO/CCR7/CD25/CD127/CD95/CD27 staining was used to isolate CD4+ naive, central memory, regulatory and stem cell-like memory cells by sorting. The CDR3 runs to 13 residues. Germline CDR1 and CDR2: MGHDK and SYGVNS. V lost 6 bases and J lost 4, with 11 bases in between.

Sequenced input: naive CD4+ T cells from blood. This chain links TRBV25-1 with TRBJ2-3; D is perhaps TRBD1 (5 bases). The source of this sequence is a man aged 25 to 40 with type 1 diabetes. The CDR3 bases are TGTGCCAGCAGAAGGGGATTGGCAGATACGCAGTATTTT. This sequence encodes CASRRGLADTQYF.